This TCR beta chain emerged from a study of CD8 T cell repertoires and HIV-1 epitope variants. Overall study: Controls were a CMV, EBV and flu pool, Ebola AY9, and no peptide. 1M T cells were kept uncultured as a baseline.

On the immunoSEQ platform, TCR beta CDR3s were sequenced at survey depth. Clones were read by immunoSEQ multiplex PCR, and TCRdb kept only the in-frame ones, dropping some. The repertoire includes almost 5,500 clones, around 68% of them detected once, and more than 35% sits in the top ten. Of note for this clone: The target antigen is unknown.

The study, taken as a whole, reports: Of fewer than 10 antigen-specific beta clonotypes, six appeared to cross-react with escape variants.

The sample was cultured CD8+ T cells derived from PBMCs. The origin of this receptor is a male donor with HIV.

CDR3 amino acids: CASRPEGGRHEQYF. In DNA, the CDR3 is TGTGCCAGCAGACCCGAGGGGGGTCGGCACGAGCAGTACTTC. The rearrangement links TRBV28 to TRBJ2-7; tentatively, D is TRBD1 or TRBD2 (6 bases each). V lost 6 bases to trimming and J lost 5 bases, with 17 bases between them. The CDR3 is 14 amino acids. The germline gives CDR1 MDHEN, CDR2 SYDVKM.